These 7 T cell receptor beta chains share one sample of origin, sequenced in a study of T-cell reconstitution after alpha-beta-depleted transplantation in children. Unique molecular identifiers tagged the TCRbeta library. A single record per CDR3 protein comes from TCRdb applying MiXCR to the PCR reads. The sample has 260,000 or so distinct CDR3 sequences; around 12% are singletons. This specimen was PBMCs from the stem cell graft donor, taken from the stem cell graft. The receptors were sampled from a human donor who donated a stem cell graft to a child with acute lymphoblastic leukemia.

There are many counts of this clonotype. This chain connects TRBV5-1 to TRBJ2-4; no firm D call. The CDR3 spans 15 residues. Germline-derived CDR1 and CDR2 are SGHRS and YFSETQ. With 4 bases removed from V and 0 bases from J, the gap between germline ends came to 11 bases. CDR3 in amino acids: CASSDPTLAKNIQYF. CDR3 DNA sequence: TGCGCCAGCAGCGACCCTACTCTAGCCAAAAACATTCAGTACTTC.

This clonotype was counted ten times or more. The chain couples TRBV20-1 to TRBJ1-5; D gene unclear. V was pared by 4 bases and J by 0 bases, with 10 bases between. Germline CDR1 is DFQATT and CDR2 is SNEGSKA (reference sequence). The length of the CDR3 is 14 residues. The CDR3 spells CSATATISNQPQHF. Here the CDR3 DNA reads TGCAGTGCTACGGCCACCATTAGCAATCAGCCCCAGCATTTT.

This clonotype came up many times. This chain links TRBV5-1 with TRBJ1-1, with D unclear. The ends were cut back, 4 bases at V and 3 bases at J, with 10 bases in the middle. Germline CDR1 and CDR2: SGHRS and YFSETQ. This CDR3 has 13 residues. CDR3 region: CASSPVLDTEAFF. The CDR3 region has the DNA TGCGCCAGCAGCCCGGTTTTGGACACTGAAGCTTTCTTT.

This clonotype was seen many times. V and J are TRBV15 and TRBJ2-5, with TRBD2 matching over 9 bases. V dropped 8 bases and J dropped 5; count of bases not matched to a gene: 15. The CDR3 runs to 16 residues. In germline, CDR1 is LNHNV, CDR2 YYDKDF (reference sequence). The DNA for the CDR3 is TGTGCCACCCGGTCAAAGGGTAGCGGGAGAGGGGAGACCCAGTACTTC. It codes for CATRSKGSGRGETQYF.

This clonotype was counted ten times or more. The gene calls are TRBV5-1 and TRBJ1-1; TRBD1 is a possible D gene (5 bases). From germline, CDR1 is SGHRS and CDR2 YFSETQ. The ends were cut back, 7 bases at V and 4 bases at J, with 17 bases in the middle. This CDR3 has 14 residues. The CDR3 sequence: CASAPPGRLTEAFF. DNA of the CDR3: TGCGCCAGCGCCCCGCCGGGACGTCTCACTGAAGCTTTCTTT.

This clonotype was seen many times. The CDR3 DNA reads TGTGCCAGCAGCCAAGGAGCTAGCGGGAGATATGAGCAGTTCTTC. Amino acid sequence: CASSQGASGRYEQFF. This sequence joins TRBV3-1 and TRBJ2-1; TRBD2 matches at 10 bases. With 1 base clipped from V and 8 bases from J, the junction kept 5 bases outside the gene matches. The CDR3 runs 15 residues. CDR1 and CDR2 from the germline V gene are LGHDT and YNNKEL (reference sequence).

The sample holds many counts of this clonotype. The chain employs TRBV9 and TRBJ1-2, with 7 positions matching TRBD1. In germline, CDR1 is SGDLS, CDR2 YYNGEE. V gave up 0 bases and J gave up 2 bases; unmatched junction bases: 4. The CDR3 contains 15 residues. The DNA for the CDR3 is TGTGCCAGCAGCGTAGATGGACAGGCGAACTATGGCTACACCTTC. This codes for CASSVDGQANYGYTF.